What follows are 4 T cell receptor beta chains derived from one specimen sequenced in a study of blood T cell repertoires in COVID-19. Libraries were prepared by immunoSEQ multiplex PCR; TCRdb keeps only in-frame clonotypes and omits some of them. Of 250,000 or so clones listed, 82% were seen once; the top ten hold 3.4%. The sample taken for sequencing was peripheral blood. The receptors shown here come from a woman aged 18-30 years with acute or convalescent COVID-19.

This sequence joins TRBV7-2 and TRBJ2-1, with 7 bases identical to TRBD2. In germline, CDR1 is SGHTA, CDR2 FQGNSA. The CDR3 loop spans 13 amino acids. Losses at the gene ends were 4 bases for V and 9 bases for J; bases not matched to a gene: 6. CDR3 amino acids: CASSSGGGAEQFF. In DNA, the CDR3 is TGTGCCAGCAGCTCCGGCGGGGGAGCTGAGCAGTTCTTC. Full variable domain (outside the CDR3, taken from reference TRBV7-2 and TRBJ2-1): GAGVSQSPSNKVTEKGKDVELRCDPISGHTALYWYRQSLGQGLEFLIYFQGNSAPDKSGLPSDRFSAERTGGSVSTLTIQRTQQEDSAVYLCASSSGGGAEQFFGPGTRLTVL.

This chain connects TRBV11-2 to TRBJ2-7, with TRBD1 as a possible D gene (6 bases). CDR1 is SGHAT and CDR2 is FQNNGV in the germline V gene. V was pared by 9 bases and J by 6 bases, with 21 bases between. The CDR3 length is 14 residues. The CDR3 is CASDQPGTLTEQYF. CDR3 DNA sequence: TGTGCCAGTGACCAGCCGGGGACACTAACCGAGCAGTACTTC.

The chain is built from TRBV7-9 and TRBJ2-7, with 14 bases that match TRBD2. V dropped 1 base and J dropped 5; count of bases not matched to a gene: 4. The V gene's germline CDR1 is SEHNR and CDR2 FQNEAQ (reference sequence). This CDR3 spans 16 amino acids. For the CDR3, the DNA is TGTGCCAGCAGCTTAGACGGGACTAGCGGGAGCGACGAGCAGTACTTC. Its protein product is CASSLDGTSGSDEQYF.

The chain has TRBV25-1 and TRBJ2-7; 9 bases align to TRBD1. The CDR3 extends over 14 amino acids. CDR1 is MGHDK and CDR2 is SYGVNS in the germline V gene. With V trimmed by 7 bases and J by 1 base, 5 bases remained unmatched. CDR3: CASNGDRDSYEQYF. The CDR3 DNA reads as TGTGCCAGCAATGGGGACAGGGATTCCTACGAGCAGTACTTC.